Sequencing of this TCR beta chain was carried out in a study of CD8 T cells in ankylosing spondylitis. Quantitative 5'-RACE with molecular barcodes produced the TCR beta libraries. One entry per CDR3 protein results from TCRdb running MiXCR on the 5' RACE reads. The sample includes fewer than 250,000 distinct CDR3 sequences, about 10% of them seen just once. Study observations and caveats: Reportedly, significant enrichment of disease-linked clones occurred in matched ankylosing spondylitis synovial fluid. Some of these motif variants have turned up before, in reports on reactive arthritis synovial fluid and blood. Seemingly distinctive of ankylosing spondylitis blood was a TCR beta motif formed by eight highly homologous variants.

There are 14 residues in the CDR3. Germline CDR1 DFQATT, CDR2 SNEGSKA (reference sequence). V lost 2 bases, J lost 6 bases, and 15 bases lay in between. About this clonotype: Its antigen is unknown.

This chain connects TRBV20-1 to TRBJ2-3; perhaps TRBD2 as D (6 bases). Sequencing was done on a sample of blood, either unsorted or a sorted T cell fraction (not recorded which). This clonotype was sampled from a male donor with ankylosing spondylitis or in good health (not recorded which). CDR3 coding DNA: TGCAGTGCTAGAAAGCTAGCGAGTTCGGATACGCAGTATTTT. As protein: CSARKLASSDTQYF.